Below, 23 T cell receptor beta chains from the same sample are listed, as sequenced in a study of blood T cell repertoires in COVID-19. Generated by immunoSEQ multiplex PCR, the TCRdb table keeps only in-frame clones and is missing some. Altogether around 120,000 clones are present, 88% being singletons, with the ten largest covering 0.88%. The sample consisted of peripheral blood. These receptors were collected from a woman in her fifties or sixties with active or convalescent COVID-19.

In its sample, this clone was seen once. The chain links TRBV18 to TRBJ1-1; 8 positions agree with TRBD1. Trimming took 2 bases from V and 8 from J; bases not matched to a gene: 4. Looked up from germline, CDR1 is KGHSH and CDR2 is LQKENI. This CDR3 contains 13 residues. CDR3 sequence reads: CASSPFRDREAFF. The CDR3 nucleotides read TGTGCCAGCTCACCATTCCGGGACAGGGAAGCTTTCTTT.

The chain couples TRBV4-1 to TRBJ2-7; 7 bases agree with TRBD2. The CDR3 extends over 15 amino acids. CDR1 is MGHRA, CDR2 YSYEKL, per germline. Unmatched junction bases numbered 6, after V lost 4 bases and J lost 0 bases. The CDR3 DNA is TGCGCCAGCAGCCTGGGTCTAGCGGTCTCCTACGAGCAGTACTTC. Its translation is CASSLGLAVSYEQYF.

The chain is built from TRBV7-9 and TRBJ2-3, with 9 positions matching TRBD2. Trimming at V came to 4 bases and at J to 0 bases, leaving 11 bases not matched to a gene. Germline CDR1 reads SEHNR; CDR2 reads FQNEAQ (reference sequence). The CDR3 extends over 18 amino acids. The CDR3 loop is CASSSPGGRDSSTDTQYF. The CDR3 coding sequence is TGTGCCAGCAGCTCCCCCGGCGGGAGGGATTCTAGCACAGATACGCAGTATTTT.

The chain is built from TRBV7-3 and TRBJ2-5; 8 positions match TRBD2. V lost 3 bases, J lost 6 bases, and 9 bases stayed unmatched. Germline V CDR1 and CDR2: SGHTA, FQGTGA. CDR3 length: 15 amino acids. The chain's CDR3 is CASSFKAGAVQTQYF. In DNA, the CDR3 is TGTGCCAGCAGCTTTAAAGCGGGAGCTGTCCAGACCCAGTACTTC.

The chain has TRBV3-1 (or the pseudogene TRBV3-2) and TRBJ2-7, with D maybe TRBD2 (5 bases). The CDR3 loop spans 13 amino acids. Looked up from germline, CDR1 is LGHDT and CDR2 is YNNKEL (reference sequence). Trimming cost V 0 bases and J 5 bases, with 8 bases left between them. CDR3 amino acids: CASSQDPGDEQYF. CDR3 DNA: TGTGCCAGCAGCCAAGACCCCGGGGACGAGCAGTACTTC.

This sequence joins TRBV7-9 and TRBJ1-2; D not certain. The germline V and J ends were trimmed by 3 bases and 4 bases, with 9 bases remaining between them. Germline-derived CDR1 and CDR2 are SEHNR and FQNEAQ (reference sequence). The CDR3 sequence is 13 residues long. The CDR3 bases are TGTGCCAGCAGCTTTGACAACCTCTATGGCTACACCTTC. This codes for CASSFDNLYGYTF.

This chain connects TRBV5-6 to TRBJ2-5; TRBD2 might be the D (5 bases). Germline V CDR1 and CDR2: SGHDT, YYEEEE. The CDR3 extends over 14 amino acids. Deletions cut 0 bases from V and 1 base from J, with 7 bases between. Here the CDR3 DNA reads TGTGCCAGCAGCTTGGCCGCGGGCCAAGAGACCCAGTACTTC. Translated, it gives CASSLAAGQETQYF.

This clone was seen a single time. The chain couples TRBV30 to TRBJ2-5; D is possibly TRBD1 (6 bases). Germline loops: CDR1 GTSNPN, CDR2 SVGIG (reference sequence). The CDR3 runs to 16 residues. The germline V and J ends were trimmed by 3 bases and 0 bases, with 17 bases remaining between them. CDR3 nucleotide sequence: TGTGCCTGGAGCCCGGACAGAACAGACAACCAAGAGACCCAGTACTTC. This sequence encodes CAWSPDRTDNQETQYF.

The gene calls are TRBV7-6 and TRBJ2-7; 11 bases align to TRBD1. The germline V gene encodes CDR1 SGHVS and CDR2 FNYEAQ. This CDR3 has 16 amino acids. V gave up 1 base and J gave up 5 bases; unmatched junction bases: 7. CDR3 DNA: TGTGCCAGCAGCTTAGGTCGGACAGGGGGCGCTCACGAGCAGTACTTC. As protein: CASSLGRTGGAHEQYF. The full variable domain, rest sourced from reference TRBV7-6 and TRBJ2-7, is GAGVSQSPRYKVTKRGQDVALRCDPISGHVSLYWYRQALGQGPEFLTYFNYEAQQDKSGLPNDRFSAERPEGSISTLTIQRTEQRDSAMYRCASSLGRTGGAHEQYFGPGTRLTVT.

V usage is TRBV5-5 and J usage is TRBJ2-1; D may be TRBD2 (5 bases). Per germline, CDR1 SGHKS and CDR2 YYEKEE (reference sequence). Trimming took off 4 bases at V and 12 bases at J, with 14 bases between the two ends. This CDR3 contains 12 residues. The CDR3: CASSQSSASQFF. The CDR3 bases are TGTGCCAGCAGCCAAAGTAGCGCTTCGCAGTTCTTC.

This chain uses TRBV7-2 with TRBJ2-1; the D gene is possibly TRBD2 (6 bases). The germline V and J ends were trimmed by 2 bases and 1 base, with 12 bases remaining between them. The germline CDR1 and CDR2 sequences are SGHTA and FQGNSA. The CDR3 runs 16 residues. This chain's CDR3 is CASSLYLARSYNEQFF. As DNA, the CDR3 is TGTGCCAGCAGCTTATATCTAGCGCGTTCCTACAATGAGCAGTTCTTC.

This clone was recorded a few times. This rearrangement joins TRBV19 to TRBJ2-7; possible D gene TRBD2, 6 bases. V lost 5 bases and J 4 bases, leaving 12 bases between the germline ends. This CDR3 is built from 13 residues. Germline values: CDR1 LNHDA, CDR2 SQIVND (reference sequence). The CDR3 here is CASSAGPTYEQYF. The CDR3 region has the DNA TGTGCCAGTAGTGCGGGACCGACTTACGAGCAGTACTTC.

V is TRBV30 and J is TRBJ2-3, with 7 bases fitting TRBD1. V gave up 4 bases and J gave up 4 bases; unmatched junction bases: 8. This CDR3 is built from 14 residues. Germline lookup yields CDR1 GTSNPN and CDR2 SVGIG (reference sequence). In DNA, the CDR3 is TGTGCCTGGAATAAGGGGGCGCCGCCAGATACGCAGTATTTT. Translating it yields CAWNKGAPPDTQYF.

This clone was seen a few times. V and J are TRBV7-9 and TRBJ1-4; D gene unclear. Deletions cut 5 bases from V and 0 bases from J, with 13 bases between. CDR3 length: 16 amino acids. Germline lookup yields CDR1 SEHNR and CDR2 FQNEAQ (reference sequence). CDR3 protein: CASSHTVISTNEKLFF. DNA for the CDR3: TGTGCCAGCAGCCACACAGTGATCTCAACTAATGAAAAACTGTTTTTT.

The CDR3 loop reads CATSRGGSNEQFF. As DNA, the CDR3 is TGTGCCACCAGCAGGGGGGGGAGCAATGAGCAGTTCTTC. The V call is TRBV15, the J call TRBJ2-1; 7 bases are shared with TRBD2. V lost 3 bases to trimming and J lost 6 bases; unmatched junction nucleotides: 2. The V gene's germline CDR1 is LNHNV and CDR2 YYDKDF (reference sequence). This CDR3 region has 13 residues.

This rearrangement joins TRBV4-2 to TRBJ2-7; 8 positions match TRBD1. The junction had 4 bases not matched to a gene; V was cut back by 2 bases and J by 7 bases. This CDR3 has 13 residues. Germline CDR1 and CDR2: LGHNA and YNFKEQ. The DNA of the CDR3 is TGTGCCAGCAGCCAACCCAGGGGGCGAGAGCAGTACTTC. Translated, it gives CASSQPRGREQYF.

CDR3 sequence reads: CASSSMLGGETQYF. CDR3 nucleotides: TGTGCCAGCAGTTCGATGCTCGGAGGAGAGACCCAGTACTTC. The rearrangement links TRBV6-6 to TRBJ2-5; TRBD2 might be the D (5 bases). Trimming cost V 4 bases and J 4 bases, with 13 bases left between them. The V gene's germline CDR1 is MNHNY and CDR2 SVGAGI (reference sequence). This CDR3 comprises 14 residues.

The rearrangement joins TRBV28 to TRBJ1-5; 9 bases match TRBD1. V trimming: 5 bases; J trimming: 4 bases; junction bases outside the gene matches: 6. Per germline, CDR1 MDHEN and CDR2 SYDVKM. This CDR3 contains 15 residues. The CDR3 protein is CASSASGTGNQPQHF. CDR3 in DNA: TGTGCCAGCAGTGCATCCGGGACAGGGAATCAGCCCCAGCATTTT.

The chain uses TRBV6-1 and TRBJ2-1; 9 positions match TRBD2. J gave up 10 bases and V 0 bases, and 16 bases lay outside the gene matches. This CDR3 contains 18 residues. Germline V gene data show CDR1 as MNHNS and CDR2 as SASEGT. This chain's CDR3 is CASSEALFTSGYPKEQFF. CDR3 DNA sequence: TGTGCCAGCAGTGAAGCGCTCTTTACTAGCGGGTACCCCAAGGAGCAGTTCTTC.

The V gene is TRBV7-8, the J gene TRBJ2-1, with D tentatively TRBD1 (5 bases). CDR1 is SGHVS and CDR2 is FQNEAQ in the germline V gene. Deletions cut 1 base from V and 0 bases from J, with 10 bases between. The CDR3 is 16 amino acids. CDR3 region: CASSLEGSSSYNEQFF. The CDR3 DNA reads TGTGCCAGCAGCTTAGAGGGGTCGAGCTCCTACAATGAGCAGTTCTTC.

The sample holds one count of this clone. The chain is built from TRBV4-2 and TRBJ2-3, with a possible D match to TRBD2 (6 bases). CDR3 length: 15 residues. Germline CDR1 LGHNA, CDR2 YNFKEQ. V was shortened by 4 bases and J by 1 base, with 12 bases between the two germline ends. CDR3 sequence (DNA): TGTGCCAGCAGCCGCCGACTAGAGGGCACAGATACGCAGTATTTT. Residues: CASSRRLEGTDTQYF.

The rearrangement links TRBV7-2 to TRBJ2-7, with TRBD1 matching over 11 bases. V was pared by 4 bases and J by 6 bases, with 8 bases of the junction left unmatched. Germline CDR1 reads SGHTA; CDR2 reads FQGNSA. The CDR3 totals 15 residues. The CDR3 DNA sequence: TGTGCCAGCAGCTCCGGGACAGGGGGTAGAGGCGAGCAGTACTTC. It encodes CASSSGTGGRGEQYF.

V and J are TRBV9 and TRBJ2-1, with 7 positions matching TRBD1. V was clipped by 3 bases and J by 7 bases; unmatched bases: 7. Germline lookup yields CDR1 SGDLS and CDR2 YYNGEE. The CDR3 has 14 amino acids. The CDR3 sequence: CASSETPQGNEQFF. In DNA, the CDR3 is TGTGCCAGCAGCGAGACCCCACAGGGGAATGAGCAGTTCTTC.